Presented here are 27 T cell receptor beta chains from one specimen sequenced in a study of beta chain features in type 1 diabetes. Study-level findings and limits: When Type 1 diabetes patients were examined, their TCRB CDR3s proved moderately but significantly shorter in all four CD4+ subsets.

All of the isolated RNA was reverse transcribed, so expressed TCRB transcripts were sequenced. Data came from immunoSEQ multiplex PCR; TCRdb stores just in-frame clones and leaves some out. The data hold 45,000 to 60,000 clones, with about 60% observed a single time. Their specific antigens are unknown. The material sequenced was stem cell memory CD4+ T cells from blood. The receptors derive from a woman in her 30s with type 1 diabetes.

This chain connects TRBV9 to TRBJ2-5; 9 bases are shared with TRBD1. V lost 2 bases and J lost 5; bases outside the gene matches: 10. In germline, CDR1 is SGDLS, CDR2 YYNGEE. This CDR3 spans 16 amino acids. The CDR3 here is CASSVQPGQGGETQYF. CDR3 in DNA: TGTGCCAGCAGCGTGCAACCGGGACAGGGCGGCGAGACCCAGTACTTC.

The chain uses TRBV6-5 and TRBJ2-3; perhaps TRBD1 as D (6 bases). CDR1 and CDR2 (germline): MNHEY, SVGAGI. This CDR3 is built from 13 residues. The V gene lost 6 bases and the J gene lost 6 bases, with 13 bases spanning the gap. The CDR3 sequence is CASREGTRDTQYF. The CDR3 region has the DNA TGTGCCAGCAGAGAGGGGACACGGGATACGCAGTATTTT.

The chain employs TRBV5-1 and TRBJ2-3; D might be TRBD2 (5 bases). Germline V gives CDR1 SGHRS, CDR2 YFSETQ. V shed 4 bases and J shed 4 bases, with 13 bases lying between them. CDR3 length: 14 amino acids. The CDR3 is CASSPGGPADTQYF. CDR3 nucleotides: TGCGCCAGCAGCCCGGGCGGGCCGGCAGATACGCAGTATTTT.

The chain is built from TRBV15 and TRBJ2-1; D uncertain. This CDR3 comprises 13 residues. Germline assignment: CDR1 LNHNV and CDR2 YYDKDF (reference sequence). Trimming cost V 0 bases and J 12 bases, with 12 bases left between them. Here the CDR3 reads CATSRDAVRLQFF. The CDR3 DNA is TGTGCCACCAGCAGAGATGCAGTCAGACTGCAGTTCTTC.

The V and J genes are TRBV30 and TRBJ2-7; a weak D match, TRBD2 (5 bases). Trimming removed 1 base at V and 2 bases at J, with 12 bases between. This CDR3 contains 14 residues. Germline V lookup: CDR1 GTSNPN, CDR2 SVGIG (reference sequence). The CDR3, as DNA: TGTGCCTGGAGTGGAGGGAAATCAACCTACGAGCAGTACTTC. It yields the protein CAWSGGKSTYEQYF.

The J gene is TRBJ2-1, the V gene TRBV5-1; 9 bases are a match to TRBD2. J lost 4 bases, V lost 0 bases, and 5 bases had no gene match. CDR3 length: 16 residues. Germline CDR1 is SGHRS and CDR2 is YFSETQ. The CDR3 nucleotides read TGCGCCAGCAGCTTGGCCGGAGCGGGAGGTTACAATGAGCAGTTCTTC. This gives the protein CASSLAGAGGYNEQFF. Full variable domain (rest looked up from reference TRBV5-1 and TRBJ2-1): KAGVTQTPRYLIKTRGQQVTLSCSPISGHRSVSWYQQTPGQGLQFLFEYFSETQRNKGNFPGRFSGRQFSNSRSEMNVSTLELGDSALYLCASSLAGAGGYNEQFFGPGTRLTVL.

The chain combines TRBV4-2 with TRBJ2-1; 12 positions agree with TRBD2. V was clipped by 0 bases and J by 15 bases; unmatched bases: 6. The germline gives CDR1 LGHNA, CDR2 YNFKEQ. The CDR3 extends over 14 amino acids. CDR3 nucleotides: TGTGCCAGCAGCCAAGACCAGGGACTAGCGGGCTTGTTCTTC. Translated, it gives CASSQDQGLAGLFF.

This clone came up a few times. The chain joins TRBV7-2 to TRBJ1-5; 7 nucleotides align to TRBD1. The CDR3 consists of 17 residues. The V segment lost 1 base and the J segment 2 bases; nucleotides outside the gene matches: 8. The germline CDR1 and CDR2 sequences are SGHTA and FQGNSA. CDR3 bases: TGTGCCAGCAGCTTAGAGACAGGGTCCTTCGGCAATCAGCCCCAGCATTTT. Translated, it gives CASSLETGSFGNQPQHF.

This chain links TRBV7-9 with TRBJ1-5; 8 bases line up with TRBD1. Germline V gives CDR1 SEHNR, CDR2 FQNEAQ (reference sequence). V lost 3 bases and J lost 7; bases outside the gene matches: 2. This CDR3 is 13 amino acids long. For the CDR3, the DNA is TGTGCCAGCAGCTTTGACAGGGGCCAGCCCCAGCATTTT. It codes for CASSFDRGQPQHF.

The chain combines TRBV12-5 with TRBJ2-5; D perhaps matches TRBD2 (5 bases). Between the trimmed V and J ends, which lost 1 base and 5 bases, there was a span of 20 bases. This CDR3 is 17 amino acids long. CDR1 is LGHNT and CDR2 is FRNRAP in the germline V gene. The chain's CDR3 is CASGLGRTAGRGETQYF. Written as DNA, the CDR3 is TGTGCTAGTGGTTTGGGCCGGACGGCGGGCCGAGGGGAGACCCAGTACTTC.

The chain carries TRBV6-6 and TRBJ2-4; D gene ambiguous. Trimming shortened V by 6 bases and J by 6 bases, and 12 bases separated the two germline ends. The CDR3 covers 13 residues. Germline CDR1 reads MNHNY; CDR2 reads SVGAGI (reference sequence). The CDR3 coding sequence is TGTGCCAGCAGCCAAGCACAGACAAACATTCAGTACTTC. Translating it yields CASSQAQTNIQYF.

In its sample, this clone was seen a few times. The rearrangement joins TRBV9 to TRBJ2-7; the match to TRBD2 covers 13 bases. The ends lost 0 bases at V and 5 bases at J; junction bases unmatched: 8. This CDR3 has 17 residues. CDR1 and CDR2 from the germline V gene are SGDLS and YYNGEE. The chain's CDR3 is CASSVGTSGRGNDEQYF. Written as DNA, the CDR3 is TGTGCCAGCAGCGTAGGGACTAGCGGGAGAGGGAACGACGAGCAGTACTTC.

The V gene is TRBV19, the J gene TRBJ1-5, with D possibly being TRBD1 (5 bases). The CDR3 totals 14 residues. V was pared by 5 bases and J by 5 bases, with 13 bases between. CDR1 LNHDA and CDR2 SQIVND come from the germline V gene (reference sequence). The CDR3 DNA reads TGTGCCAGTAGTGTAAGACAGAATGATCAGCCCCAGCATTTT. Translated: CASSVRQNDQPQHF.

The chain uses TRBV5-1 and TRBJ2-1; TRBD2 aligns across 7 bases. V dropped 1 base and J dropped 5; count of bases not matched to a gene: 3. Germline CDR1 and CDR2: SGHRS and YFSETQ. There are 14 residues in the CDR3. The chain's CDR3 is CASSLRGGDNEQFF. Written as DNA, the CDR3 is TGCGCCAGCAGCTTGAGGGGAGGGGACAATGAGCAGTTCTTC.

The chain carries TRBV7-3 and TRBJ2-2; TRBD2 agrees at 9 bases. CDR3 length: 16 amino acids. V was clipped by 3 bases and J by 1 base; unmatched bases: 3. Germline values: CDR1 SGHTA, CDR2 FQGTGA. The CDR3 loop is CASSFVAGENTGELFF. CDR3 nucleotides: TGTGCCAGCAGCTTCGTAGCGGGAGAGAACACCGGGGAGCTGTTTTTT.

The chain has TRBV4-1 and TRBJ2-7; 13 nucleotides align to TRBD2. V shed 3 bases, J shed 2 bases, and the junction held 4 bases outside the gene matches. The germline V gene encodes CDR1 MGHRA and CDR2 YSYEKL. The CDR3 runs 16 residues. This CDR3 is CASSHGLAGDPYEQYF. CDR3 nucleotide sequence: TGCGCCAGCAGCCACGGACTAGCGGGAGATCCCTACGAGCAGTACTTC.

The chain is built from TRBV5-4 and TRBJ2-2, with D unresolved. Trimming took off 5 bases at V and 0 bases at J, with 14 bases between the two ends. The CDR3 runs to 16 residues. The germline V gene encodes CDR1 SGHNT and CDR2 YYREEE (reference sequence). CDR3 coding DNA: TGTGCCAGCAGGCGTATTACAGCCACGAACACCGGGGAGCTGTTTTTT. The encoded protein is CASRRITATNTGELFF.

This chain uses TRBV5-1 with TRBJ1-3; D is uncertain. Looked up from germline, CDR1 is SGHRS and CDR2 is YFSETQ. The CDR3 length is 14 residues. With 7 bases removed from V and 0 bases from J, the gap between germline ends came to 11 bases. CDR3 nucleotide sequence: TGCGCCAGCTCCGACATTAACTCTGGAAACACCATATATTTT. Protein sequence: CASSDINSGNTIYF.

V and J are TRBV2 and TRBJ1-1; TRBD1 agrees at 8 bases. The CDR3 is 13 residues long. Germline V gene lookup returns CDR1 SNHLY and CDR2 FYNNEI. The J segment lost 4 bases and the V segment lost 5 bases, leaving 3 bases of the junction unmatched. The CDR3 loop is CASSLDRGTEAFF. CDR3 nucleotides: TGTGCCAGCAGTCTCGACAGGGGCACTGAAGCTTTCTTT.

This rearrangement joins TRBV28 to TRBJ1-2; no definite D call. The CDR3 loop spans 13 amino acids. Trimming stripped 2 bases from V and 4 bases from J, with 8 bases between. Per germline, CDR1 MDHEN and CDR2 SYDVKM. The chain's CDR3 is CASSLASGYGYTF. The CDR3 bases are TGTGCCAGCAGTTTAGCGTCGGGCTATGGCTACACCTTC.

CDR3 amino acids: CASSTRGGVEKLFF. The CDR3 bases are TGTGCCAGTAGCACGAGAGGAGGTGTTGAGAAACTGTTTTTT. The chain is built from TRBV19 and TRBJ1-4; D remains unclear. V was cut by 6 bases and J by 11 bases, with 19 bases left in between. The CDR3 runs 14 residues. Germline CDR1 LNHDA, CDR2 SQIVND (reference sequence).

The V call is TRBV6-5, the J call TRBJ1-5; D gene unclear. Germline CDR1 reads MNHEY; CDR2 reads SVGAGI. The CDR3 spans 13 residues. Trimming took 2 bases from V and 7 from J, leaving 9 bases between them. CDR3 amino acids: CASSYREGQPQHF. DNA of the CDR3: TGTGCCAGCAGTTACAGGGAGGGCCAGCCCCAGCATTTT.

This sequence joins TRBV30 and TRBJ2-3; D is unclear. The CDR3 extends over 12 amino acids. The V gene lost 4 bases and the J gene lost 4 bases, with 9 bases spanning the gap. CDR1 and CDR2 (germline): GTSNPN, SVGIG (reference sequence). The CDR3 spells CAWNFVPDTQYF. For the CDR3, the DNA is TGTGCCTGGAATTTCGTTCCAGATACGCAGTATTTT.

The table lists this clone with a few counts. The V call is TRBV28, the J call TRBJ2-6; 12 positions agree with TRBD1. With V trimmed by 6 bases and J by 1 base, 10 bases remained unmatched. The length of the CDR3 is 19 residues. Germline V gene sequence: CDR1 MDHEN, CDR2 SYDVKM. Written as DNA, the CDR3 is TGTGCCAGCAGCCTACGGCCGGGACAGGGGGCATCTGGGGCCAACGTCCTGACTTTC. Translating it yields CASSLRPGQGASGANVLTF.

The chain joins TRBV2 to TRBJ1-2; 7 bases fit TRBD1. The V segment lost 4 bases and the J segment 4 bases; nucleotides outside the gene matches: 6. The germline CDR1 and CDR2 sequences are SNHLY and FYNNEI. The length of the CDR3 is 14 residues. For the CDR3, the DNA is TGTGCCAGCAGTGTGGACAGGAAGACCTATGGCTACACCTTC. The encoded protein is CASSVDRKTYGYTF.

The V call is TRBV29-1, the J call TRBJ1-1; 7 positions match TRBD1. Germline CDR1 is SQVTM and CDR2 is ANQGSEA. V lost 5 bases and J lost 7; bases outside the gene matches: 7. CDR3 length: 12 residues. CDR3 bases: TGCAGCGTTCGCTCAGGGGGAGTTGAAGCTTTCTTT. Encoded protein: CSVRSGGVEAFF.

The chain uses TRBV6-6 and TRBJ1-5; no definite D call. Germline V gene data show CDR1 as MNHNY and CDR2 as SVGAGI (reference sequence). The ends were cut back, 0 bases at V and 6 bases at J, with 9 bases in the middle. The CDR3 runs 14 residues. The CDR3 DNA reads TGTGCCAGCAGTTACTCGACGGAGGGTCAGCCCCAGCATTTT. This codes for CASSYSTEGQPQHF.